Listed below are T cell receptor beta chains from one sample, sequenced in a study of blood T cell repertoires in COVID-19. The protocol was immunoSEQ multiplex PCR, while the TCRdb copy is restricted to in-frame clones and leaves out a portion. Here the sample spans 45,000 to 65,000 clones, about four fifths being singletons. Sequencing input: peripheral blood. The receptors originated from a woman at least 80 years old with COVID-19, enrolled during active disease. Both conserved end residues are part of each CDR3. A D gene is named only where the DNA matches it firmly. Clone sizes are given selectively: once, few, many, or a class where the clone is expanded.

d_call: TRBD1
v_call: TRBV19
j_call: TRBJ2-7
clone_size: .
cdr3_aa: CASSILGQGAYEQYF
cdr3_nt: TGTGCCAGTAGTATATTGGGACAGGGGGCCTACGAGCAGTACTTC

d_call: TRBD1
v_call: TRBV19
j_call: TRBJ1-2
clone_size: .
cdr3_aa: CASSTQTGTGSGYTF
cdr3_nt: TGTGCCAGTAGTACCCAAACCGGGACAGGGAGTGGCTACACCTTC

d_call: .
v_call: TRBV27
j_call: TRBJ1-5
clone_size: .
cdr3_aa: CASSWRSNQPQHF
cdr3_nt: TGTGCCAGCAGTTGGAGGAGCAATCAGCCCCAGCATTTT

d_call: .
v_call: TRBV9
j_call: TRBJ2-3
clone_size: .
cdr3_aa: CASSVTGIRADTQYF
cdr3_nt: TGTGCCAGCAGCGTCACGGGTATCAGGGCAGATACGCAGTATTTT

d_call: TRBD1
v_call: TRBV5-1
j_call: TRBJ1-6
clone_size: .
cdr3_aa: CASSPYRGPNNSPLHF
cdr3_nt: TGCGCCAGCAGCCCGTACAGGGGCCCAAATAATTCACCCCTCCACTTT

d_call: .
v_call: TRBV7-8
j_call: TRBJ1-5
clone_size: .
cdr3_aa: CASSLPTVNQPQHF
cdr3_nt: TGTGCCAGCAGCTTACCGACAGTCAATCAGCCCCAGCATTTT

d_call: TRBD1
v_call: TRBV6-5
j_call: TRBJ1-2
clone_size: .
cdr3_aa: CASRVQGGYGYTF
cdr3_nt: TGTGCCAGCAGGGTACAGGGGGGCTATGGCTACACCTTC

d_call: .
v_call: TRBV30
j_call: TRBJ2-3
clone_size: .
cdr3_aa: CAWSTGRETQYF
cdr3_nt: TGTGCCTGGAGTACCGGCCGGGAAACGCAGTATTTT

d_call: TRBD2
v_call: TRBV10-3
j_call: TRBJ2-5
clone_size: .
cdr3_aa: CAISESKVAGYQETQYF
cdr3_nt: TGTGCCATCAGTGAGTCGAAAGTAGCGGGGTACCAAGAGACCCAGTACTTC

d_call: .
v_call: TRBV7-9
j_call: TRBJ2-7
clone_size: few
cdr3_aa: CASMGLTPYEQYF
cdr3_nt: TGTGCCAGCATGGGACTTACTCCCTACGAGCAGTACTTC

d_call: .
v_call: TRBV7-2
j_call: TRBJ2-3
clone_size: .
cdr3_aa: CTSSLMQGTDTQYF
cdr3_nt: TGTACCAGCAGCTTAATGCAGGGCACAGATACGCAGTATTTT

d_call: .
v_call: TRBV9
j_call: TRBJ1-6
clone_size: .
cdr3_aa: CASSLGGNSPLHF
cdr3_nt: TGTGCCAGCAGTCTCGGGGGGAACTCACCCCTCCACTTT

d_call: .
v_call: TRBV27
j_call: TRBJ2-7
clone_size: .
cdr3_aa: CASRELWSDGAGEQYF
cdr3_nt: TGTGCCAGCAGGGAATTGTGGAGCGACGGAGCTGGGGAGCAGTACTTC

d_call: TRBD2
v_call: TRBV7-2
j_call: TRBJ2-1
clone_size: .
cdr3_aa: CASSLGAGGGEQFF
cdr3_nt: TGTGCCAGCAGCTTAGGTGCGGGAGGGGGGGAGCAGTTCTTC

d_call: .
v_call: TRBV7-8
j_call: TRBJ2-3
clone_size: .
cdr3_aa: CASSFRGRPSTDTQYF
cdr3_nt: TGTGCCAGCAGCTTCCGTGGGAGACCTAGCACAGATACGCAGTATTTT

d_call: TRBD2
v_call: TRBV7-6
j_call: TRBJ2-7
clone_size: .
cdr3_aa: CASSPRGGSSYEQYF
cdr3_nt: TGTGCCAGCAGTCCGCGGGGGGGAAGCTCCTACGAGCAGTACTTC

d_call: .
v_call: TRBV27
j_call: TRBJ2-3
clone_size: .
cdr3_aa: CASRRLVTDTQYF
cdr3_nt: TGTGCCAGCAGGAGACTTGTCACAGATACGCAGTATTTT

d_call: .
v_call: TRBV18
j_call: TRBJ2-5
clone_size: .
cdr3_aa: CASSLKETQYF
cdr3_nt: TGTGCCAGCTCACTAAAAGAGACCCAGTACTTC

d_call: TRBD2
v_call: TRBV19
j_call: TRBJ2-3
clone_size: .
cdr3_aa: CASSLRLAGDTDTQYF
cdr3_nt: TGTGCCAGTAGTCTTCGACTAGCGGGAGATACAGATACGCAGTATTTT

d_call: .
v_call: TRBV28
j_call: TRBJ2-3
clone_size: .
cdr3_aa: CASSSPFAGVTQYF
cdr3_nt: TGTGCCAGCAGTTCACCATTCGCCGGGGTTACGCAGTATTTT

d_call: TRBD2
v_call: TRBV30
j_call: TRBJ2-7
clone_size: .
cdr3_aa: CAWSRSGLAGRWGQYF
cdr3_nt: TGTGCCTGGAGTCGCTCCGGACTAGCGGGTAGATGGGGCCAGTACTTC

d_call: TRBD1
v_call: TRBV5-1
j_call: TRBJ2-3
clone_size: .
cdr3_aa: CASSVQGAIDTQYF
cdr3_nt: TGCGCCAGCAGCGTCCAGGGGGCAATAGATACGCAGTATTTT

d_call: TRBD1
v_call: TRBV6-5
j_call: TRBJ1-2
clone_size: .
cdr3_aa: CASSLTGVAKYGYTF
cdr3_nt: TGTGCCAGCAGCCTCACAGGGGTGGCCAAATATGGCTACACCTTC

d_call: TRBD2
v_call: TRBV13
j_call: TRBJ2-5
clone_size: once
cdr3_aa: CASSRTSGNQETQYF
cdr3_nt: TGTGCCAGCAGCCGGACTAGCGGGAACCAAGAGACCCAGTACTTC

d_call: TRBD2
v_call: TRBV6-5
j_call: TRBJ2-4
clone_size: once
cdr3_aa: CASRRGGGGDIQYF
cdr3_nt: TGTGCCAGCAGACGGGGGGGCGGAGGGGACATTCAGTACTTC

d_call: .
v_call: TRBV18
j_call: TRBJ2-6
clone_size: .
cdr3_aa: CASSPQAAGAGGANVLTF
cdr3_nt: TGTGCCAGCTCACCACAGGCTGCGGGTGCGGGTGGGGCCAACGTCCTGACTTTC

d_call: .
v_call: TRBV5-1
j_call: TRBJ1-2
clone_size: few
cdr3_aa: CASSFGTFYGYTF
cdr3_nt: TGCGCCAGCAGCTTCGGGACATTCTATGGCTACACCTTC